Presented here are 5 T cell receptor beta chains from one specimen sequenced in a study of T-cell reconstitution after alpha-beta-depleted transplantation in children. For TCRbeta, the library was prepared with unique molecular identifiers. From the PCR reads, TCRdb called clonotypes with MiXCR, one entry per CDR3 protein. The top ten clones hold roughly 6% of a sample with roughly 250,000 distinct CDR3 sequences, 8.2% of them seen once. Sequencing was performed on PBMCs, mostly from graft donor cells, taken 180 days after TCRalphabeta/CD19-depleted stem cell transplant. These receptors were obtained from a male patient between 10 and 17 years old who had a stem cell transplant for acute lymphoblastic leukemia, so the T cells may come from the graft donor.

This clonotype has just a few counts. The chain uses TRBV2 and TRBJ2-7; D is possibly TRBD2 (7 bases). The CDR3 runs 15 residues. Germline CDR1 is SNHLY and CDR2 is FYNNEI. Trimming shortened V by 10 bases and J by 4 bases, and 23 bases separated the two germline ends. The CDR3 region has the DNA TGTGCCATGGGGGGGGCCAAAGCCGACGGGTACGAGCAGTACTTC. This gives the protein CAMGGAKADGYEQYF.

This clonotype was seen ten or more times. This chain joins TRBV5-1 and TRBJ2-2; D ambiguous. CDR1 is SGHRS, CDR2 YFSETQ, per germline. The CDR3 length is 15 residues. The V and J ends lost 0 bases and 1 base respectively, with 7 bases between them. The CDR3 nucleotides read TGCGCCAGCAGCTTGGTCCTCCAGAACACCGGGGAGCTGTTTTTT. This translates into CASSLVLQNTGELFF.

This clonotype was picked up many times. The chain has TRBV18 and TRBJ1-1, with D possibly being TRBD1 (5 bases). V lost 0 bases and J 6 bases, leaving 11 bases between the germline ends. This CDR3 spans 14 amino acids. The germline V gene has CDR1 KGHSH and CDR2 LQKENI. The CDR3 DNA follows: TGTGCCAGCTCACCACCAACAGGTTGGGCTGAAGCTTTCTTT. As protein: CASSPPTGWAEAFF.

Of note for this clonotype: This may be a read error: a much more frequent sequence differs by one nucleotide. The chain uses TRBV9 and TRBJ2-2; TRBD1 agrees at 9 bases. Germline CDR1 SGDLS, CDR2 YYNGEE. The CDR3 extends over 13 amino acids. The ends lost 10 bases at V and 4 bases at J; junction bases unmatched: 5. The CDR3 region has the DNA TGTGCCCGCCGGACAGGGGCCACCGGGGAGCTGTTTTTT. Protein product: CARRTGATGELFF. Drawing the rest from reference TRBV9 and TRBJ2-2, the complete variable domain is DSGVTQTPKHLITATGQRVTLRCSPRSGDLSVYWYQQSLDQGLQFLIQYYNGEERAKGNILERFSAQQFPDLHSELNLSSLELGDSALYFCARRTGATGELFFGEGSRLTVL.

This clonotype was observed many times. V is TRBV29-1 and J is TRBJ2-7; 13 bases match TRBD2. Germline lookup yields CDR1 SQVTM and CDR2 ANQGSEA. After removal of 4 bases from V and 7 bases from J, the junction contained 4 bases not matched to a gene. This CDR3 comprises 13 residues. The CDR3 region has the DNA TGCAGCGTTGCACTAGCGGGAGGGTTGGAGCAGTACTTC. It codes for CSVALAGGLEQYF.